This is a list of T cell receptor beta chains from one sample in a study of OX40 agonist ivuxolimab in advanced cancers. Method: immunoSEQ multiplex PCR; TCRdb's copy keeps in-frame clones and lacks some. The sample has under 85,000 clones, roughly 88% seen once. This specimen was CD4+ or CD8+ T cells sorted from blood, taken in a trial of the OX40 agonist ivuxolimab. The receptors were gathered from an adult with an advanced solid tumor such as melanoma, head and neck, liver or kidney cancer. Both conserved end residues are part of each CDR3. The D gene is left open where the match is weak. Some rows mark clone size as missing; the rest say once, few, many or name a class of expanded clone.

CDR3,DNA,J,V,size,D
CASSDGASASGYNEQFF,TGTGCCAGCAGTGACGGCGCTTCGGCTAGTGGTTACAATGAGCAGTTCTTC,TRBJ2-1,TRBV6-4,-,-
CASSFEEGAGTQYF,TGTGCCAGCAGTTTCGAGGAGGGGGCTGGTACGCAGTATTTT,TRBJ2-3,TRBV7-9,-,-
CASSGEQGSQPQHF,TGTGCCAGCAGTGGGGAACAGGGATCTCAGCCCCAGCATTTT,TRBJ1-5,TRBV6-1,once,-
CASSLLTTGEDGELFF,TGTGCCAGCAGCTTGCTTACGACAGGAGAAGACGGGGAGCTGTTTTTT,TRBJ2-2,TRBV7-9,-,-
CASSYLGINQPQHF,TGTGCCAGCAGTTACTTGGGGATCAATCAGCCCCAGCATTTT,TRBJ1-5,TRBV6-6,once,-
CASSPWGVETQYF,TGTGCCAGCAGCCCCTGGGGTGTCGAGACCCAGTACTTC,TRBJ2-5,TRBV5-6,-,-
CASSERGQLAGGRNEQFF,TGTGCCAGCAGTGAAAGGGGCCAACTAGCGGGAGGGAGGAATGAGCAGTTCTTC,TRBJ2-1,TRBV2,-,TRBD2
CASSLGRGYYGYTF,TGCGCCAGCAGCTTGGGGCGGGGGTACTATGGCTACACCTTC,TRBJ1-2,TRBV5-1,-,-
CAWRRDTTPGELFF,TGTGCCTGGAGGAGAGACACGACCCCCGGGGAGCTGTTTTTT,TRBJ2-2,TRBV30,-,-
CASSLAGVGTGELFF,TGTGCCAGCAGCTTGGCGGGAGTGGGCACCGGGGAGCTGTTTTTT,TRBJ2-2,TRBV5-4,-,-
CASSEQGQGYEQYF,TGTGCCAGCAGTGAACAGGGACAGGGGTACGAGCAGTACTTC,TRBJ2-7,TRBV2,-,TRBD1
CASSLEREGVNEQFF,TGTGCCAGCAGCTTAGAGCGGGAGGGTGTTAATGAGCAGTTCTTC,TRBJ2-1,TRBV11-1,-,TRBD2
CASSEGTGSYEQYF,TGTGCCAGCAGTGAAGGGACAGGGTCCTACGAGCAGTACTTC,TRBJ2-7,TRBV2,-,TRBD1
CASSVQGAEEKLFF,TGTGCCAGCAGTGTACAGGGGGCAGAAGAAAAACTGTTTTTT,TRBJ1-4,TRBV6-1,-,TRBD1
CASSRDRGTYEQYF,TGTGCCAGCAGCCGGGACAGGGGGACCTACGAGCAGTACTTC,TRBJ2-7,TRBV7-2,-,TRBD1
CASSYGLVSTDTQYF,TGCGCCAGCAGTTATGGACTAGTGAGCACAGATACGCAGTATTTT,TRBJ2-3,TRBV5-1,-,TRBD2
CASSLGAPGPHSSYEQYF,TGCGCCAGCAGCTTGGGGGCCCCAGGTCCACACTCCTCCTACGAGCAGTACTTC,TRBJ2-7,TRBV5-1,-,-
CASSSSCPKAYEQYF,TGTGCCAGCAGCAGTAGTTGCCCAAAGGCCTACGAGCAGTACTTC,TRBJ2-7,TRBV21-1,-,-
CASSLNVGNTEAFF,TGTGCCAGCAGCTTAAACGTGGGGAACACTGAAGCTTTCTTT,TRBJ1-1,TRBV7-6,-,-
CASSLSVEETQYF,TGTGCCAGCAGTTTATCTGTAGAAGAGACCCAGTACTTC,TRBJ2-5,TRBV27,-,-
CASSSQQGALGYTF,TGTGCCAGCAGCTCGCAACAGGGGGCGCTTGGCTACACCTTC,TRBJ1-2,TRBV7-2,-,TRBD1
CAWSVGIDTGELFF,TGTGCCTGGAGTGTAGGCATAGACACCGGGGAGCTGTTTTTT,TRBJ2-2,TRBV30,-,-
CASSRDFSRRDTQYF,TGTGCCAGCAGTCGGGACTTCTCCCGAAGAGATACGCAGTATTTT,TRBJ2-3,TRBV2,-,-
CASSLEAASNEQFF,TGTGCCAGCAGCTTGGAAGCGGCAAGTAATGAGCAGTTCTTC,TRBJ2-1,TRBV11-1,-,-
CASSPVLGRPQETQYF,TGCGCCAGCAGCCCCGTCTTGGGCAGACCCCAAGAGACCCAGTACTTC,TRBJ2-5,TRBV5-1,-,-
CASSFIGVAYGYTF,TGTGCCAGCAGCTTCATCGGGGTGGCCTATGGCTACACCTTC,TRBJ1-2,TRBV7-2,once,-
CASSQEPSTSTDTQYF,TGCGCCAGCAGCCAAGAGCCCTCAACTAGCACAGATACGCAGTATTTT,TRBJ2-3,TRBV4-1,-,-
CASSFTTANTIYF,TGTGCCAGTAGCTTTACGACGGCCAACACCATATATTTT,TRBJ1-3,TRBV19,-,-
CASSLQANTEAFF,TGTGCCAGCAGCTTACAAGCGAACACTGAAGCTTTCTTT,TRBJ1-1,TRBV11-2,once,-
CASSEILDNEQFF,TGTGCCAGCAGTGAAATTCTCGACAATGAGCAGTTCTTC,TRBJ2-1,TRBV2,-,-
CASSSGLAGVDEQFF,TGTGCCAGCAGCTCCGGACTAGCGGGAGTAGATGAGCAGTTCTTC,TRBJ2-1,TRBV11-2,-,TRBD2
CASSLLSVTHSGNTIYF,TGTGCCAGTAGTCTCCTTTCAGTGACTCACTCTGGAAACACCATATATTTT,TRBJ1-3,TRBV19,-,-
CASSRTGTFTDTQYF,TGTGCCAGCAGCCGGACAGGGACCTTCACAGATACGCAGTATTTT,TRBJ2-3,TRBV7-9,few,TRBD1
CASSWKDGQGYTF,TGTGCCAGCAGCTGGAAGGACGGTCAGGGCTACACCTTC,TRBJ1-2,TRBV5-8,-,-
CAGRTGDNEQFF,TGTGCCGGTAGGACGGGGGACAATGAGCAGTTCTTC,TRBJ2-1,TRBV30,once,-
CASSFSAGLAENNEQFF,TGTGCCAGCAGTTTTTCTGCCGGACTAGCGGAAAACAATGAGCAGTTCTTC,TRBJ2-1,TRBV27,-,TRBD2
CASSEGTAPYEQYF,TGTGCCAGCAGTGAAGGGACGGCACCCTACGAGCAGTACTTC,TRBJ2-7,TRBV2,-,-
CASSLGQYEQYF,TGTGCCAGCAGCTTGGGGCAGTACGAGCAGTACTTC,TRBJ2-7,TRBV5-6,-,-
CAWSPETRLQYF,TGTGCCTGGAGTCCCGAGACTAGATTGCAGTATTTT,TRBJ2-3,TRBV30,-,-
CASSVLTGWDNEQFF,TGTGCCAGCAGTGTCTTAACGGGTTGGGACAATGAGCAGTTCTTC,TRBJ2-1,TRBV25-1,-,-
CASSPRTSVDEQFF,TGTGCCAGCAGCCCCAGGACTAGCGTCGATGAGCAGTTCTTC,TRBJ2-1,TRBV7-9,-,TRBD2
CASSSTGTAVVQYF,TGTGCCAGCAGCTCCACCGGGACAGCTGTCGTGCAGTACTTC,TRBJ2-7,TRBV7-8,-,TRBD1
CASRIGRNTGELFF,TGTGCCAGCAGGATAGGACGTAACACCGGGGAGCTGTTTTTT,TRBJ2-2,TRBV7-3,-,-
CASSPPPGTYGYTF,TGTGCCAGCTCACCACCGCCAGGGACCTATGGCTACACCTTC,TRBJ1-2,TRBV18,-,-
CASSPQGAVEKLFF,TGTGCCAGCAGCCCGCAGGGGGCCGTTGAAAAACTGTTTTTT,TRBJ1-4,TRBV7-2,-,TRBD1
CASLLGYEQYF,TGTGCCAGTCTGTTGGGTTACGAGCAGTACTTC,TRBJ2-7,TRBV2,-,-
CSVQRPGTDTQYF,TGCAGCGTTCAGCGGCCCGGCACAGATACGCAGTATTTT,TRBJ2-3,TRBV29-1,-,-
CASSPAADTQYF,TGCGCCAGCAGCCCGGCCGCAGATACGCAGTATTTT,TRBJ2-3,TRBV5-1,-,-
CASSPNRGKERETEQFF,TGTGCCAGCAGCCCAAATAGGGGCAAGGAGCGGGAGACTGAGCAGTTCTTC,TRBJ2-1,TRBV21-1,-,-
CASRTSGRADTQYF,TGTGCCAGCCGGACTAGCGGGAGGGCAGATACGCAGTATTTT,TRBJ2-3,TRBV6-6,-,TRBD2
CASSFDMPGTDTQYF,TGCGCCAGCAGCTTTGACATGCCTGGCACAGATACGCAGTATTTT,TRBJ2-3,TRBV5-1,-,-
CATSRPWNLADITDTQYF,TGTGCCACCAGCAGACCCTGGAACCTAGCGGATATCACAGATACGCAGTATTTT,TRBJ2-3,TRBV15,-,TRBD2
CASSFEWGGTGANVLTF,TGTGCCAGCAGCTTCGAATGGGGAGGCACTGGGGCCAACGTCCTGACTTTC,TRBJ2-6,TRBV9,-,-
CASSSTGGRNTIYF,TGTGCCAGCAGTTCAACAGGGGGTAGAAACACCATATATTTT,TRBJ1-3,TRBV27,-,TRBD1
CAWSLGTLTAYEQYF,TGTGCCTGGAGTCTGGGGACTCTTACCGCGTACGAGCAGTACTTC,TRBJ2-7,TRBV30,once,-